This TCR beta chain derives from a study of long-term antiretroviral therapy in people with HIV. The CDR3 extends over 15 amino acids. Trimming took 4 bases from V and 7 from J, leaving 20 bases between them. From germline, CDR1 is SGHNT and CDR2 YYREEE (reference sequence). Amounts of about 0.85-10 million cryopreserved PBMC were held in the samples before DNA extraction. As for this clone: Antigen: not known.

Study-wide results and caveats: Once patients were on ART, diversity went higher but still fell short of transplant donor controls. Clones that expanded before ART (that is, prior to treatment) dominated the repertoire at all time points.

Survey level was the resolution at which the v3.0 immunoSEQ assay ran. The assay was immunoSEQ multiplex PCR, and TCRdb's table has in-frame clones only and misses some. This table has about 39,000 clones, roughly nine tenths appearing once. The sample consisted of unsorted PBMCs, taken 1.2 years after starting antiretroviral therapy. V gene TRBV5-4 combines with J gene TRBJ1-2; D is possibly TRBD1 (6 bases). The TCR was taken from a woman in her fifties or sixties with HIV. Here the CDR3 DNA reads TGTGCCAGCAGCCCGGGGGGCGGGGGTACTGGTGGCTACACCTTC. This codes for CASSPGGGGTGGYTF.